What follows are 3 T cell receptor beta chains derived from one specimen sequenced in a study of T-cell reconstitution after alpha-beta-depleted transplantation in children. During its preparation, the TCRbeta library received unique molecular identifiers. Using its own MiXCR run on the PCR reads, TCRdb lists one record per CDR3 protein. The sample consists of about 610,000 distinct CDR3 sequences, about 10% of them appearing once. The input for sequencing was PBMCs from the stem cell graft donor, taken from the stem cell graft. The receptors here all came from a human donor who donated a stem cell graft to a child with acute myeloid leukemia.

This clonotype was seen ten or more times. This chain connects TRBV6-1 to TRBJ2-7; D ambiguous. CDR1 and CDR2 (germline): MNHNS, SASEGT. Trimming took off 6 bases at V and 2 bases at J, with 11 bases between the two ends. There are 13 residues in the CDR3. The CDR3 loop reads CASRTHGAYEQYF. The DNA of the CDR3 is TGTGCCAGCAGGACCCATGGGGCCTACGAGCAGTACTTC.

In this sample, this clonotype turned up a few times. The chain has TRBV7-9 and TRBJ2-1; 7 bases match TRBD1. With V trimmed by 5 bases and J by 8 bases, 9 bases remained unmatched. Germline values: CDR1 SEHNR, CDR2 FQNEAQ (reference sequence). This CDR3 comprises 14 residues. CDR3 sequence (DNA): TGTGCCAGCAGCCCGGGACAGCCCTTGGATGAGCAGTTCTTC. Amino acid sequence: CASSPGQPLDEQFF.

A few counts support this clonotype. CDR3 nucleotides: TGTGCCAGCAGCGGCCCCGGGAGCGAGCAGTACTTC. This gives the protein CASSGPGSEQYF. The chain recombines TRBV5-5 with TRBJ2-7; D perhaps matches TRBD2 (6 bases). Trimming stripped 4 bases from V and 6 bases from J, with 11 bases between. CDR3 length: 12 amino acids. The V gene's germline CDR1 is SGHKS and CDR2 YYEKEE (reference sequence).